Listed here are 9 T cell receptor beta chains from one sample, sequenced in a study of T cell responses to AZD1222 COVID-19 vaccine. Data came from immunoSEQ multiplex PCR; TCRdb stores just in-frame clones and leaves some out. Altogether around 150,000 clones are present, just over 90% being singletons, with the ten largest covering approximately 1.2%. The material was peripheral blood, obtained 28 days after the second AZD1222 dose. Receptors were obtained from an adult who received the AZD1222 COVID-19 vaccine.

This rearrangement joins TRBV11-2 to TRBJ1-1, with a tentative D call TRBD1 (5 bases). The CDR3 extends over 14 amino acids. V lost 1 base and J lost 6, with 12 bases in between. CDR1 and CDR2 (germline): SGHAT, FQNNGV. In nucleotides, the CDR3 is TGTGCCAGCAGCTTAGTGGGAGGGGTGGCTGAAGCTTTCTTT. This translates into CASSLVGGVAEAFF.

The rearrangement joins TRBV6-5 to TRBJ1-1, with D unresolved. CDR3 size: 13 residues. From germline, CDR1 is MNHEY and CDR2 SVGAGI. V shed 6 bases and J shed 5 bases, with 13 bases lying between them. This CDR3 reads CASRPLSNTEAFF. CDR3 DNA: TGTGCCAGCAGGCCCCTATCGAATACTGAAGCTTTCTTT.

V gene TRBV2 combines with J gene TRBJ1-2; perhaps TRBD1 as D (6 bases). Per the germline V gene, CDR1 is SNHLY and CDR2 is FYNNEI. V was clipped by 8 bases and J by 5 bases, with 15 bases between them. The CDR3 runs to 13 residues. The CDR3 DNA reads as TGTGCCAGCCAGACCGGGACAAGTTATGGCTACACCTTC. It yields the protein CASQTGTSYGYTF.

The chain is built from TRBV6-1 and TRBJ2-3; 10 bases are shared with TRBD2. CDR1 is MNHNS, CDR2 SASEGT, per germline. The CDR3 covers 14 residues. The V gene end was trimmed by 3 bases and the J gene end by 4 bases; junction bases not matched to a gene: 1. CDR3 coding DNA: TGTGCCAGCAGTGACCTAGCGGGAGCAGATACGCAGTATTTT. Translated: CASSDLAGADTQYF.

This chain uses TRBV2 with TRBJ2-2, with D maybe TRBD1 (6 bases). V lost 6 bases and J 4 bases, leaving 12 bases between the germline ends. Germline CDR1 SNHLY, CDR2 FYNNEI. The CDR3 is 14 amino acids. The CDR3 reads CASRNLQGTGELFF. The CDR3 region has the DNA TGTGCCAGCAGGAACCTACAGGGCACCGGGGAGCTGTTTTTT.

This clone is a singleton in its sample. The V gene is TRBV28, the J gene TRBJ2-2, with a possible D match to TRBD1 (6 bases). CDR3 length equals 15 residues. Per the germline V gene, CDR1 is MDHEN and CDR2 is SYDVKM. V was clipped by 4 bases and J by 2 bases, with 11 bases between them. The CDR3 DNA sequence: TGTGCCAGCAGTTATCGACAGGAAAACACCGGGGAGCTGTTTTTT. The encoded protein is CASSYRQENTGELFF.

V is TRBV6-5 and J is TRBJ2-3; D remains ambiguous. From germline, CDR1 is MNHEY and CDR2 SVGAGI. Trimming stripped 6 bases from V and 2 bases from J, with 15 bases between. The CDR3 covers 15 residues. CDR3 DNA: TGTGCCAGCAGCCGCCCCGCGACCTCCACAGATACGCAGTATTTT. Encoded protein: CASSRPATSTDTQYF.

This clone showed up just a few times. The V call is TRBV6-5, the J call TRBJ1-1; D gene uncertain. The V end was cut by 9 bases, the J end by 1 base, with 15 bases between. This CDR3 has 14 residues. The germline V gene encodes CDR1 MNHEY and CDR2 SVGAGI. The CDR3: CASTEGGRNTEAFF. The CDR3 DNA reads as TGTGCCAGTACCGAAGGAGGGAGGAACACTGAAGCTTTCTTT.

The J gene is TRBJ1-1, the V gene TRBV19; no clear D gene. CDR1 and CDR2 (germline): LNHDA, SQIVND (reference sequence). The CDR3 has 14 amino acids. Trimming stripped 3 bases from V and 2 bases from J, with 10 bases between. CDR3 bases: TGTGCCAGTAGTATTGAGCCGGGTAACACTGAAGCTTTCTTT. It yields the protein CASSIEPGNTEAFF.